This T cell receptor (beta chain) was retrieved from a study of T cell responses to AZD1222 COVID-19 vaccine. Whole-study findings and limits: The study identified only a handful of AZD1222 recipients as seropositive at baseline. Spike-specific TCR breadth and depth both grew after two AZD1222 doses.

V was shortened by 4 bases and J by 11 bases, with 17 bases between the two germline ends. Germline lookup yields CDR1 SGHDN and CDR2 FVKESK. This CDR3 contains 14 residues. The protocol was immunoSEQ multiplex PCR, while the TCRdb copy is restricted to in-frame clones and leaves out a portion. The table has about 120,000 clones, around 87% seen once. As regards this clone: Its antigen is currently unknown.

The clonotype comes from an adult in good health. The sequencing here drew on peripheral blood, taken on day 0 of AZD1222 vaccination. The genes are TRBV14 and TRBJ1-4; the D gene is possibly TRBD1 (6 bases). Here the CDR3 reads CASSPTGLDRKLFF. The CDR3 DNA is TGTGCCAGCAGCCCAACAGGGCTCGATCGGAAACTGTTTTTT.